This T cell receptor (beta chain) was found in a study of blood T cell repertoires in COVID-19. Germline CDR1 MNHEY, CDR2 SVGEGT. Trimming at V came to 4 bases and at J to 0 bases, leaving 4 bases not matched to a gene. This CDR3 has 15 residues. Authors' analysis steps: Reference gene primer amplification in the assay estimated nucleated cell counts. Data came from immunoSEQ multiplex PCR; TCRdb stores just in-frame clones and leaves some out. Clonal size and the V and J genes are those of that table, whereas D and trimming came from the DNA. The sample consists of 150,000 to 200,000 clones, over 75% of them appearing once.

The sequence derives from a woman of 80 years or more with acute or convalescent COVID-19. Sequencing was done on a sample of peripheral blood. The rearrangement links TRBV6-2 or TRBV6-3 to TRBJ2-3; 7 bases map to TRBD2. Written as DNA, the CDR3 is TGTGCCAGCAGTTGGGAGGGCCTAAGCACAGATACGCAGTATTTT. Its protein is CASSWEGLSTDTQYF.